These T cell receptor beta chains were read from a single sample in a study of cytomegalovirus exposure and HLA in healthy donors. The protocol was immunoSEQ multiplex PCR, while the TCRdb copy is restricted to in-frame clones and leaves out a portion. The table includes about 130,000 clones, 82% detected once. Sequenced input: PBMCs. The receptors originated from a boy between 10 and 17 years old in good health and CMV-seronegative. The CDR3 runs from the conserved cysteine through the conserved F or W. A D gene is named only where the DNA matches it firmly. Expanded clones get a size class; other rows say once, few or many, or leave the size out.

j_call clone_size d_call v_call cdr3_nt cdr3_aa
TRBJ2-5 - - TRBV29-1 TGCAGCGCCTCAGGACTACTGAAAGAGACCCAGTACTTC CSASGLLKETQYF
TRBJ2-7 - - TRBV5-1 TGCGCCAGCAGCTTGGGCCTAGTCTCCTACGAGCAGTACTTC CASSLGLVSYEQYF
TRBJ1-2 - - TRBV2 TGTGCCAGCAGTGAGGACAAATCCTATGGCTACACCTTC CASSEDKSYGYTF
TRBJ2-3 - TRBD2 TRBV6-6 TGTGCCAGCAGCGCCCGGACTAGCGGGAGTACAGATACGCAGTATTTT CASSARTSGSTDTQYF
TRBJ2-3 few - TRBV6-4 TGTGCCAGCAGTGACGGAAGGGGGACCACAGATACGCAGTATTTT CASSDGRGTTDTQYF
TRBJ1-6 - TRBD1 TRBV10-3 TGTGCCATCAGTGACCCCCGGACAGGGAATAATTCACCCCTCCACTTT CAISDPRTGNNSPLHF
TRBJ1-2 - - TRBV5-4 TGTGCCAGCAGCGCGGGTCCCGGCAGAGGTAACTATGGCTACACCTTC CASSAGPGRGNYGYTF
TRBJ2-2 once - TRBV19 TGTGCCAGTAGTATAGGGCAGAACGGAGGTACCGGGGAGCTGTTTTTT CASSIGQNGGTGELFF
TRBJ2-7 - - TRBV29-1 TGCAGCGTTGTCGGCAGGGAGGACTCCTACGAGCAGTACTTC CSVVGREDSYEQYF
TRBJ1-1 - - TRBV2 TGTGCCAGCAGTGGTGGGGAGGATCTGAGGAACACTGAAGCTTTCTTT CASSGGEDLRNTEAFF
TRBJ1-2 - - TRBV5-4 TGTGCCAGCAGCCCTCTGGGGGGGACGGACTATGGCTACACCTTC CASSPLGGTDYGYTF
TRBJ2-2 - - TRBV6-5 TGTGCCAGCAGTTACTCTCGAGACAGACTCTCCGGGGAGCTGTTTTTT CASSYSRDRLSGELFF
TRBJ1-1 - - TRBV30 TGTGCCTGGAGTGTACTGGACGCGGGGAACACTGAAGCTTTCTTT CAWSVLDAGNTEAFF
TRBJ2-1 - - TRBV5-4 TGTGCCAGCAGCTTGGAGCTAGCCTTCTACAATGAGCAGTTCTTC CASSLELAFYNEQFF
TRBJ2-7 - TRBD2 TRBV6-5 TGTGCCAGCAGCCGTTCTCTAGCGGGAGTTTCCGAGCAGTACTTC CASSRSLAGVSEQYF
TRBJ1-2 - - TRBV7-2 TGTGCCAGCAGCTTAGAGTTAGCCGTCGACTATGGCTACACCTTC CASSLELAVDYGYTF
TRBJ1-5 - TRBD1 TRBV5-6 TGTGCCAGCAGCTTGGACAGGGGGCGGTATCAGCCCCAGCATTTT CASSLDRGRYQPQHF
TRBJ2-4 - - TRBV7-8 TGTGCCAGCAGCTTAACGAGTAGCATTCAGTACTTC CASSLTSSIQYF
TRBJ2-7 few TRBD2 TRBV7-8 TGTGCCAGCAGCTTAGGACCGCCGGGAGGGCCGAAGTACTTC CASSLGPPGGPKYF
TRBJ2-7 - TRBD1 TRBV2 TGTGCCAGCAGATTTCCGGGACAGGGAGCCAACGAGCAGTACTTC CASRFPGQGANEQYF
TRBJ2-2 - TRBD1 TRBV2 TGTGCCAGTACCTACGGGACAGGGAACACCGGGGAGCTGTTTTTT CASTYGTGNTGELFF
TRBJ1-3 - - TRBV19 TGTGCCAGTAGTACGACAAGGGGGGACTATCCCTTAAACACCATATATTTT CASSTTRGDYPLNTIYF
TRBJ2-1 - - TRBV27 TGTGCCAGCAGTCCCGTACTGAGCTCCTACAATGAGCAGTTCTTC CASSPVLSSYNEQFF
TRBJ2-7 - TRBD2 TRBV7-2 TGTGCCAGCAGCTTAAGCGGGACCTACGAGCAGTACTTC CASSLSGTYEQYF
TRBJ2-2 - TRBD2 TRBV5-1 TGCGCCAGCAGCTCCCCCCCGGGACTAAGTAACTACACCGGGGAGCTGTTTTTT CASSSPPGLSNYTGELFF
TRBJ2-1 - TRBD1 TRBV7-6 TGTGCCAGCAGCTCGTGGGGGACAGGGCCCCCCCCCAATGAGCAGTTCTTC CASSSWGTGPPPNEQFF
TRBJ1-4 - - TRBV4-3 TGCGCCAGCAGCCTAACGCAAACAGGGGAAAAACTGTTTTTT CASSLTQTGEKLFF
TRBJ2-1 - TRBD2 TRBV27 TGTGCCAGCACCTTCACTCATACTAGCGGGATATCCTACAATGAGCAGTTCTTC CASTFTHTSGISYNEQFF
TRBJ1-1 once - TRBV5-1 TGCGCCAGCAGAGGCGGTACAGGGTACACTGAAGCTTTCTTT CASRGGTGYTEAFF
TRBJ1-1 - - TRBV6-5 TGTGCCAGCAGTTACGAGGAGAACACTGAAGCTTTCTTT CASSYEENTEAFF
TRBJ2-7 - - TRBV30 TGTGCCTGGAGTGTACAGGGAGTGGGGCAGTACTTC CAWSVQGVGQYF
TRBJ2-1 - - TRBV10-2 TGCGCCAGCAGTCCTAGCTCCTACAATGAGCAGTTCTTC CASSPSSYNEQFF
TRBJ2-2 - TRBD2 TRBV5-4 TGTGCCAGCAGCCACCCCTGGGGGAGGGCCACCGGGGAGCTGTTTTTT CASSHPWGRATGELFF
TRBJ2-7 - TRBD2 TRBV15 TGTGCCACCAGCAGAGGGGGGGGACTCCGCTCCTACGAGCAGTACTTC CATSRGGGLRSYEQYF
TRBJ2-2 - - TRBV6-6 TGTGCCAGCAGTTACCGGACTCCTAACACCGGGGAGCTGTTTTTT CASSYRTPNTGELFF
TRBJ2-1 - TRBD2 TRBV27 TGTGCCAGCAGTTCTGTAGCGGGACGCTCCTACAATGAGCAGTTCTTC CASSSVAGRSYNEQFF
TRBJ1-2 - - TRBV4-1 TGCGCCAGCAGCCCCTTTTGGCCAGACTATGGCTACACCTTC CASSPFWPDYGYTF
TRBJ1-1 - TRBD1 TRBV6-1 TGTGCCAGTGAACTTACAGGGGAGAACACTGAAGCTTTCTTT CASELTGENTEAFF
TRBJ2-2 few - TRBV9 TGTGCCAGCAGCGTAGGGCGCCAGGAGGCCGGGGAGCTGTTTTTT CASSVGRQEAGELFF
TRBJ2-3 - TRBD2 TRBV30 TGTGCCGCCCGCCGAGGACTAGCGGGAGCCGGCACAGATACGCAGTATTTT CAARRGLAGAGTDTQYF
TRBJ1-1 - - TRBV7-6 TGTGCCAGCAGCGCAGACCAGGGGAACACTGAAGCTTTCTTT CASSADQGNTEAFF
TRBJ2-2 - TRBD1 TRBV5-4 TGTGCCAGCAGCTTGGAGGGGGCGCACACCGGGGAGCTGTTTTTT CASSLEGAHTGELFF
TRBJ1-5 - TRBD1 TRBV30 TGTGCCTGGAGCCTCAGGGGGAATCAGCCCCAGCATTTT CAWSLRGNQPQHF
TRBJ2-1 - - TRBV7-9 TGTGCCAGCAGCCATAGCGTGGGGGGTTCCTACAATGAGCAGTTCTTC CASSHSVGGSYNEQFF
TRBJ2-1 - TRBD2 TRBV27 TGTACCAGCAGTTTCCCCAGCCCGACTAGCGGGGCGCTCGAACCCGACTACAATGAGCAGTTCTTC CTSSFPSPTSGALEPDYNEQFF
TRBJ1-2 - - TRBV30 TGTGCCGGTGCCTCCTTCAGAGGCTACACCTTC CAGASFRGYTF
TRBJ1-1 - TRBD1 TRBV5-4 TGTGCCAGCAGCTTACGACAGGGCTGGACTGAAGCTTTCTTT CASSLRQGWTEAFF
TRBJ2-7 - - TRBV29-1 TGCAGCCCGATCCTGAGGGACAACTTAGCCGAGCAGTACTTC CSPILRDNLAEQYF
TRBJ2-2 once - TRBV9 TGTGCCAGCGCAGGGGATGGCGGGGAGCTGTTTTTT CASAGDGGELFF
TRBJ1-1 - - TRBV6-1 TGTGCCAGCAGTTCTGCAGGGGTACCTGAAGCTTTCTTT CASSSAGVPEAFF
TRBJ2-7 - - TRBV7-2 TGTGCCAGCAGCTGGGGCAACTACGAGCAGTACTTC CASSWGNYEQYF
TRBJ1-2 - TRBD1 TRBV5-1 TGCGCCAGCAGCTGGTCAACCCCCTCCGGACAGGGGGTGGGCTACACCTTC CASSWSTPSGQGVGYTF